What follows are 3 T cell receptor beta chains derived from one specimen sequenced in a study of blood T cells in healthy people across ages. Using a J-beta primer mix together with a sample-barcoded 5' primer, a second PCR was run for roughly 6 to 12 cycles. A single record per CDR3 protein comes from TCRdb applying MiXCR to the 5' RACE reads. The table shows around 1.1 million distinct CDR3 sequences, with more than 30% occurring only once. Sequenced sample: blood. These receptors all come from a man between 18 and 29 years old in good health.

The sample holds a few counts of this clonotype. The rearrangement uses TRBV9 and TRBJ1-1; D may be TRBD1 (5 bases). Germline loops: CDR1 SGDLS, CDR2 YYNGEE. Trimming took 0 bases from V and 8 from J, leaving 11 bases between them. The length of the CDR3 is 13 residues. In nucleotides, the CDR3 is TGTGCCAGCAGCGTAGGCACGGGGGACGAAGCTTTCTTT. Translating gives CASSVGTGDEAFF.

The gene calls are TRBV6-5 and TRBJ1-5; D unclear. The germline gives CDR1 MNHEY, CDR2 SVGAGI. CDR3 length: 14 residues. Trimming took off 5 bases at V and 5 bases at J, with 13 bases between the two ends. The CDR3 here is CASSIHGGDQPQHF. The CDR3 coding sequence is TGTGCCAGCAGTATTCATGGTGGTGATCAGCCCCAGCATTTT.

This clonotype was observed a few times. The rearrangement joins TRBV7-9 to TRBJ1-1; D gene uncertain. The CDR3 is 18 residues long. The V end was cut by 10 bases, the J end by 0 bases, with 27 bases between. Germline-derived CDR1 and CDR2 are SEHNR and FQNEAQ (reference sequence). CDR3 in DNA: TGTGCCACCAGACCAATTCGGACCGAAGCATCTATGAACACTGAAGCTTTCTTT. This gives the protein CATRPIRTEASMNTEAFF.